These 2 T cell receptor beta chains share one sample of origin, sequenced in a study of cytomegalovirus exposure and HLA in healthy donors (dated by TCRdb to about 2017). Library creation used the immunoSEQ multiplex PCR assay. For the multiplex PCR, a mixture combining 60 forward primers for TCR Vbeta segments and 13 reverse primers for TCR Jbeta segments was used. This is the immuneACCESS table as TCRdb keeps it, with only in-frame sequences that have V and J called. A part of the clones is gone; compared with another copy, unresolved V genes explain less than half, and the rest is unexplained. This sample is represented by 100,000 to 150,000 clones; approximately 69% of them were singletons. Of the sample, approximately 7% falls within the top ten clones. Sequenced sample: PBMCs. The receptors shown here come from a man aged 40-50 years in good health and CMV-seropositive.

The CDR3 DNA follows: TGCGCCAGCACCCCGGCGGCTACCGGGGAGCTGTTTTTT. The encoded protein is CASTPAATGELFF. The V call is TRBV5-1, the J call TRBJ2-2; unclear D gene. The CDR3 has 13 amino acids. Germline loops: CDR1 SGHRS, CDR2 YFSETQ. V lost 6 bases and J 5 bases, leaving 11 bases between the germline ends.

This rearrangement joins TRBV9 to TRBJ2-1, with a weak D call TRBD2 (6 bases). Trimming removed 0 bases at V and 2 bases at J, with 9 bases between. CDR1 is SGDLS and CDR2 is YYNGEE in the germline V gene. The CDR3 length is 15 residues. In DNA form, the CDR3 reads TGTGCCAGCAGCGTAGCGACGGGAGCCTACAATGAGCAGTTCTTC. Translated, it gives CASSVATGAYNEQFF.